The clone carrying this T cell receptor beta chain was counted many times. Its antigen is unidentified. CDR1 is LNHDA, CDR2 SQIVND, per germline (reference sequence). The V and J ends lost 7 bases and 4 bases respectively, with 16 bases between them. This CDR3 is built from 15 residues. The data are from a study of early T cells in non-severe SARS-CoV-2 infection. About the study: Unsorted whole-blood RNA was sequenced in bulk, leaving chains unpaired.

Study-level points and caveats: VDJdb matching skewed toward anti-spike CD8 responses, missing private and CD4 specificities.

Unique molecular identifiers were added to individual cDNA molecules. Using its own MiXCR run on the 5' RACE reads, TCRdb lists one record per CDR3 protein. The sample shows 75,000 or so distinct CDR3 sequences, approximately 10% of them seen only once. The source material was whole blood, sampled at baseline. This receptor was taken from an adult who was a healthcare worker with PCR-confirmed SARS-CoV-2 infection or an uninfected control (not recorded which). This sequence joins TRBV19 and TRBJ2-2, with a tentative D call TRBD2 (6 bases). The CDR3 loop is CASITGDLSTGELFF. The DNA of the CDR3 is TGTGCCAGTATCACGGGAGACCTTTCCACCGGGGAGCTGTTTTTT.